This T cell receptor beta chain was sequenced during a study of blood T cell repertoires in COVID-19. The germline V gene encodes CDR1 SGHDT and CDR2 YYEEEE. The CDR3 length is 16 residues. J gave up 7 bases and V 0 bases, and 8 bases lay outside the gene matches. The assay was immunoSEQ multiplex PCR, and TCRdb's table has in-frame clones only and misses some. The table records about 300,000 clones, roughly 89% of them present only once. This clone was observed a handful of times. The V and J genes are TRBV5-6 and TRBJ1-5; 9 bases agree with TRBD1. The sequenced material came from peripheral blood. The receptor comes from a man aged 40-49 years with acute or convalescent COVID-19. The CDR3 loop is CASSLVEDRGRQPQHF. In DNA form, the CDR3 reads TGTGCCAGCAGCTTGGTCGAGGACAGGGGACGACAGCCCCAGCATTTT. The full variable domain, completed using reference TRBV5-6 and TRBJ1-5, is DAGVTQSPTHLIKTRGQQVTLRCSPKSGHDTVSWYQQALGQGPQFIFQYYEEEERQRGNFPDRFSGHQFPNYSSELNVNALLLGDSALYLCASSLVEDRGRQPQHFGDGTRLSIL.